Described below is a single T cell receptor beta chain sequence and its context. Profiling relied on immunoSEQ multiplex PCR, and the TCRdb table lists in-frame clones only, not all of them. This table has fewer than 50,000 clones, roughly 90% appearing once. CDR1 MGHRA and CDR2 YSYEKL come from the germline V gene. V shed 1 base and J shed 5 bases, with 15 bases lying between them. The CDR3 consists of 16 residues. These data come from a study of blood T cell repertoires in COVID-19. The sequenced sample was peripheral blood. The chain uses TRBV4-1 and TRBJ1-5; D not resolved. The sequence came from a human donor in a cohort sampled during active COVID-19. The DNA of the CDR3 is TGCGCCAGCAGCCAAGCCTCCTGGAGGGTGGATCAGCCCCAGCATTTT. Protein product: CASSQASWRVDQPQHF.